This T cell receptor (beta chain) was identified during a study of graft-versus-host responses after intestinal transplantation. Broader study findings: Researchers found GvH clones in recipient marrow, and some showed up first in ileum or blood. The highest levels of circulating GvH clones went along with early declines in HvG clones after transplant.

Only one count was recorded for this clone. Germline V lookup: CDR1 SGHDT, CDR2 YYEEEE. V lost 0 bases and J 2 bases, leaving 12 bases between the germline ends. This CDR3 region has 16 residues. TCRdb keeps only in-frame clones here, not all; method: immunoSEQ multiplex PCR. The sample lists about 15,000 clones, 25% to 40% occurring once. The responders that had proliferated, CFSE-low CD3+CD4+ and CD3+CD8+ cells, were sorted after the reaction. This material consisted of alloreactive CD4+ T cells from a mixed lymphocyte reaction culture, taken before intestinal transplant. As for subset: CFSE-low proliferating T cells sorted from roughly six-day pre-transplant mixed lymphocyte reaction (GvH or HvG direction). The sequence was obtained from a human patient who received an intestinal transplant. The rearrangement uses TRBV5-6 and TRBJ2-1, with D perhaps TRBD1 (6 bases). The CDR3 bases are TGTGCCAGCAGCTTGGAAATCCGGGACACCTACAATGAGCAGTTCTTC. It is translated as CASSLEIRDTYNEQFF.